Listed below are T cell receptor beta chains from one sample, sequenced in a study. TCRdb reprocessed the reads with MiXCR, giving one entry per CDR3 protein. Here the sample table reports approximately 29 distinct CDR3 sequences. Sequences were obtained from CD8+ T cells (not recorded whether cultured). These receptors were collected from a male donor. Each CDR3 is given without its conserved first and last residue. Each record gives: V gene, J gene, clone size, CDR3 protein. Rows may omit the clone size; those that give it use once, few, many or a size class.

V gene: TRBV5-8; J gene: TRBJ1-6; clone size: hyperexpanded; CDR3 protein: ASSFTGRSPLH
V gene: TRBV5-4; J gene: TRBJ2-2; clone size: few; CDR3 protein: ASRTLSGTLAGELF
V gene: TRBV5-1; J gene: TRBJ2-1; clone size: -; CDR3 protein: ASSSGGTSGLDEQF
V gene: TRBV4-2; J gene: TRBJ1-2; clone size: large; CDR3 protein: ASSQGQGLNGYT
V gene: TRBV20-1; J gene: TRBJ1-1; clone size: large; CDR3 protein: SARGWETMNTEAF
V gene: TRBV27; J gene: TRBJ2-5; clone size: hyperexpanded; CDR3 protein: ASSLSLPAGGRETQY